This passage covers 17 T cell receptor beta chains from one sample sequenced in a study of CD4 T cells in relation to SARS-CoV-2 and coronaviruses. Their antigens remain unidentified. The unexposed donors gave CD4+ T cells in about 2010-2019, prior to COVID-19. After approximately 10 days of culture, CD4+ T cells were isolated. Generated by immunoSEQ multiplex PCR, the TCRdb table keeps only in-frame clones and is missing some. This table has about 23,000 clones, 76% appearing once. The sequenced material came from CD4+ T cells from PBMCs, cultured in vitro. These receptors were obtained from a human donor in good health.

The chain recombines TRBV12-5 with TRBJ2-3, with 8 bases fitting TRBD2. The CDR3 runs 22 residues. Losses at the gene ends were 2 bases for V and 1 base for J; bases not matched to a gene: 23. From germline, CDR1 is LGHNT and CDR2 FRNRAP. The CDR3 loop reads CASGLFPRGGTYPAVGTDTQYF. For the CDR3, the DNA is TGTGCTAGTGGTTTGTTTCCTCGGGGGGGGACATATCCCGCGGTGGGCACAGATACGCAGTATTTT.

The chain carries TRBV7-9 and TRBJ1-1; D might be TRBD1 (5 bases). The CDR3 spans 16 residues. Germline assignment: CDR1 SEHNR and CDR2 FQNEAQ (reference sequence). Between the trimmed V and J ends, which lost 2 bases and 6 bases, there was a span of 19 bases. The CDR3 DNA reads TGTGCCAGCAGCTTAACTTCCGGGACTCGAGGGGCTGAAGCTTTCTTT. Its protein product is CASSLTSGTRGAEAFF.

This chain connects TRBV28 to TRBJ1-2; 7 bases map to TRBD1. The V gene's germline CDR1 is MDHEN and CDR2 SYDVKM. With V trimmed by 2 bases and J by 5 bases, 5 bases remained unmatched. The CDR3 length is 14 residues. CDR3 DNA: TGTGCCAGCAGTTTAGAGGGGGCGCGTTATGGCTACACCTTC. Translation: CASSLEGARYGYTF.

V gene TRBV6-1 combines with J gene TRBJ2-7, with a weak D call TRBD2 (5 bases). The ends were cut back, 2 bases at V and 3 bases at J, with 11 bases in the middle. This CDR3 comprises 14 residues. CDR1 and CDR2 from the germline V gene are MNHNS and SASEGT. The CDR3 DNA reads TGTGCCAGCAGTGAAAAGGGAGCCCTCTACGAGCAGTACTTC. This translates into CASSEKGALYEQYF.

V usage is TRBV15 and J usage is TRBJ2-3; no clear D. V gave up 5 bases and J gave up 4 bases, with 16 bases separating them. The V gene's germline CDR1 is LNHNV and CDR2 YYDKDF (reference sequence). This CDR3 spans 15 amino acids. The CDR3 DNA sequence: TGTGCCACCAGCCAGTCCAGCGATGGGGCAGATACGCAGTATTTT. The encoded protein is CATSQSSDGADTQYF.

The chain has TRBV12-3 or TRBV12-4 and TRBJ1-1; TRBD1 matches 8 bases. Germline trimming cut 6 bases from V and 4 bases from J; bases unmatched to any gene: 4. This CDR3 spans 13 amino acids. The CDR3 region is CASRGTGRTEAFF. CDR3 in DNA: TGTGCCAGCAGGGGGACAGGTCGCACTGAAGCTTTCTTT.

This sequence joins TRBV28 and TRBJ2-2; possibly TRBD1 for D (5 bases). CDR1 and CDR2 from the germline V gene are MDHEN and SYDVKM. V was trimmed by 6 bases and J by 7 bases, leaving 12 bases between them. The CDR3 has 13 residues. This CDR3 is CASRPGMVGELFF. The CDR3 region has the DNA TGTGCCAGCAGACCAGGGATGGTCGGGGAGCTGTTTTTT. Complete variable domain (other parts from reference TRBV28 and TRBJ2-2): DVKVTQSSRYLVKRTGEKVFLECVQDMDHENMFWYRQDPGLGLRLIYFSYDVKMKEKGDIPEGYSVSREKKERFSLILESASTNQTSMYLCASRPGMVGELFFGEGSRLTVL.

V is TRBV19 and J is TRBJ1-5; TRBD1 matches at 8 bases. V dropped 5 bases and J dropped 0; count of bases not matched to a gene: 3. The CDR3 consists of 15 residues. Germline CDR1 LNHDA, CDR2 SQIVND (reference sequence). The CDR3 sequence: CASSDRGTSNQPQHF. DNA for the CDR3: TGTGCCAGTAGTGACAGGGGCACTAGCAATCAGCCCCAGCATTTT.

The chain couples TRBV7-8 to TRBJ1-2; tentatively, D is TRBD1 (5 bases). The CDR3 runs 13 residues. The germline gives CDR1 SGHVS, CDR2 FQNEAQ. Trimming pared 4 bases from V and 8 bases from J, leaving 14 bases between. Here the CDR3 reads CASSYQGPGGYTF. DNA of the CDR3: TGTGCCAGCAGCTACCAGGGACCTGGCGGCTACACCTTC.

CDR3 coding DNA: TGTGCCAGCAGCGGGCGGACAGGGGCTTTGGGAAACACCATATATTTT. This codes for CASSGRTGALGNTIYF. V gene TRBV14 combines with J gene TRBJ1-3, with 9 bases lining up with TRBD1. This CDR3 comprises 16 residues. Trimming removed 5 bases from V and 4 bases from J; junction bases left unmatched: 9. Per the germline V gene, CDR1 is SGHDN and CDR2 is FVKESK. Variable domain in full (rest from reference TRBV14 and TRBJ1-3): EAGVTQFPSHSVIEKGQTVTLRCDPISGHDNLYWYRRVMGKEIKFLLHFVKESKQDESGMPNNRFLAERTGGTYSTLKVQPAELEDSGVYFCASSGRTGALGNTIYFGEGSWLTVV.

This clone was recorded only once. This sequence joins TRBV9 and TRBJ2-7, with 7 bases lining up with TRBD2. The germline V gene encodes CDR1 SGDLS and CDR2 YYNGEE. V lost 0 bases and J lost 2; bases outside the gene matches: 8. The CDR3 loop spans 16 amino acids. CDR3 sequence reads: CASSVAGGRPPYEQYF. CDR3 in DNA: TGTGCCAGCAGCGTAGCCGGGGGGAGGCCCCCCTACGAGCAGTACTTC. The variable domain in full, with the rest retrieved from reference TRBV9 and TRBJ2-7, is DSGVTQTPKHLITATGQRVTLRCSPRSGDLSVYWYQQSLDQGLQFLIQYYNGEERAKGNILERFSAQQFPDLHSELNLSSLELGDSALYFCASSVAGGRPPYEQYFGPGTRLTVT.

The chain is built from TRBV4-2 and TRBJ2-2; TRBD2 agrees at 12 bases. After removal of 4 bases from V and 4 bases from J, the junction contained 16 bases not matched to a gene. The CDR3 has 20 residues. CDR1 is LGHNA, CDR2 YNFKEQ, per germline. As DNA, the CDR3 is TGTGCCAGCAGCCGCGAGGCGGGACTAGCGGGCGCCGGACTCACCGGGGAGCTGTTTTTT. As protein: CASSREAGLAGAGLTGELFF.

The CDR3 reads CSVEQGFSGNTIYF. The CDR3 coding sequence is TGCAGCGTTGAACAGGGGTTCTCTGGAAACACCATATATTTT. The chain combines TRBV29-1 with TRBJ1-3; D might be TRBD1 (6 bases). There are 14 residues in the CDR3. Germline values: CDR1 SQVTM, CDR2 ANQGSEA. Trimming removed 2 bases at V and 0 bases at J, with 8 bases between.

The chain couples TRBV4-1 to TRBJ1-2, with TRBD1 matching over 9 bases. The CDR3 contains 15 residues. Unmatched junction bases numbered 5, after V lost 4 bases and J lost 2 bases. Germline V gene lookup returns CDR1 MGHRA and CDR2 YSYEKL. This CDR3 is CASSLRTGENYGYTF. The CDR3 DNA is TGCGCCAGCAGCCTAAGGACAGGGGAAAACTATGGCTACACCTTC.

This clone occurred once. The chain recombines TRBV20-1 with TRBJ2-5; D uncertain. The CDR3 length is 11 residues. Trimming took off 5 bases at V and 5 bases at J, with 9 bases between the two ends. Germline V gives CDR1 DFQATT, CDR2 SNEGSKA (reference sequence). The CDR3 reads CSAELRETQYF. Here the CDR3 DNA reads TGCAGTGCTGAGTTGAGGGAGACCCAGTACTTC.

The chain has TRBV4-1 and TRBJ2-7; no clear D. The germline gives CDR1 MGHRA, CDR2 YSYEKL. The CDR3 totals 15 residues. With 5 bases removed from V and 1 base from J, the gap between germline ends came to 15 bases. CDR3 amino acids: CASSKLPDGSYEQYF. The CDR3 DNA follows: TGCGCCAGCAGCAAGCTCCCGGACGGTTCCTACGAGCAGTACTTC.

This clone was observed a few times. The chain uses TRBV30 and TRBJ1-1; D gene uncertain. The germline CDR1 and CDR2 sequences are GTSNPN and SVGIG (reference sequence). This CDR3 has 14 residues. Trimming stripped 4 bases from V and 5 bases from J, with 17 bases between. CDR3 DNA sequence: TGTGCCTGGATTGAGAACATTGCGGGGACTGAAGCTTTCTTT. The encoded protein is CAWIENIAGTEAFF.